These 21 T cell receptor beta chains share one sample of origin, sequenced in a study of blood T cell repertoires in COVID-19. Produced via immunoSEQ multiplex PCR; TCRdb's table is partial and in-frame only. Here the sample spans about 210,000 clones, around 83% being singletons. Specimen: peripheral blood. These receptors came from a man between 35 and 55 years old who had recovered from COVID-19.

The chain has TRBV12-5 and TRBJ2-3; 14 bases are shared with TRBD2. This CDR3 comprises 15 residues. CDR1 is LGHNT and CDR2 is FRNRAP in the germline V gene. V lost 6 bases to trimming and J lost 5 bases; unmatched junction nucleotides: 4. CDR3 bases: TGTGCTAGTGGACGACTAGCGGGGGGGGAAGATACGCAGTATTTT. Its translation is CASGRLAGGEDTQYF.

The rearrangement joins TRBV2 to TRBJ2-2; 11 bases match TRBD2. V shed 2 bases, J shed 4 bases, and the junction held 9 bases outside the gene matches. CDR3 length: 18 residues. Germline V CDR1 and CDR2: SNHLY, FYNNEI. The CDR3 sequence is CASSEFGLAGGGTGELFF. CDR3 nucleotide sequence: TGTGCCAGCAGTGAATTTGGCCTAGCGGGAGGAGGCACCGGGGAGCTGTTTTTT.

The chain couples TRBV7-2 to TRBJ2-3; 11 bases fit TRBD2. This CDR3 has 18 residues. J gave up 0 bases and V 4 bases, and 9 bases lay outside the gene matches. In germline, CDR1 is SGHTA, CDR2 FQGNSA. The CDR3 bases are TGTGCCAGCAGCTCTTTAGCGGGGGGGGGACCCAGCACAGATACGCAGTATTTT. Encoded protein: CASSSLAGGGPSTDTQYF.

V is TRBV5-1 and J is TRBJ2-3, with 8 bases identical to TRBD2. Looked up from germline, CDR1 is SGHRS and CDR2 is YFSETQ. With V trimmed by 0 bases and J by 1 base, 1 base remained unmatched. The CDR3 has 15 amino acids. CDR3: CASSLEGLGTDTQYF. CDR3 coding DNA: TGCGCCAGCAGCTTGGAGGGACTAGGCACAGATACGCAGTATTTT.

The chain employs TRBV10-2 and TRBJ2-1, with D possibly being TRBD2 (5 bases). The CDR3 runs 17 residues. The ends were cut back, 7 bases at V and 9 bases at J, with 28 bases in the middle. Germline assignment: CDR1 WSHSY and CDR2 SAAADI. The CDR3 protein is CASTPRGGRLPRGEQFF. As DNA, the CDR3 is TGCGCCAGCACCCCTCGGGGTGGCCGGTTGCCCCGGGGTGAGCAGTTCTTC.

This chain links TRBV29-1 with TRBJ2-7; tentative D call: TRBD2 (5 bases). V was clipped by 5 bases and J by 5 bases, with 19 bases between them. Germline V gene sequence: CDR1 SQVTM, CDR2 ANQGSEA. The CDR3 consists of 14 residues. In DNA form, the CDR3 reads TGCAGCGTTCCCTTGTTGGGAAAGAGGGACGAGCAGTACTTC. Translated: CSVPLLGKRDEQYF.

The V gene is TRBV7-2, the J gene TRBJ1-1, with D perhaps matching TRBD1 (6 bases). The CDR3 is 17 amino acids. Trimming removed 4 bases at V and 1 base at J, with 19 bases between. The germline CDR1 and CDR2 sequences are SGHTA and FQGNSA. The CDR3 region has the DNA TGTGCCAGCAGCTCGAAAAGTAGGGGGACATGGAACACTGAAGCTTTCTTT. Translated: CASSSKSRGTWNTEAFF.

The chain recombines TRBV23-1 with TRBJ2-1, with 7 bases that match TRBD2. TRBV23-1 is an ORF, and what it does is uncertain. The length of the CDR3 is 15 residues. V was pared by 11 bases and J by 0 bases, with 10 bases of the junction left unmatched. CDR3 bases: TGCGCCGGGGCCCGCGGGAGATACTCCTACAATGAGCAGTTCTTC. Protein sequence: CAGARGRYSYNEQFF.

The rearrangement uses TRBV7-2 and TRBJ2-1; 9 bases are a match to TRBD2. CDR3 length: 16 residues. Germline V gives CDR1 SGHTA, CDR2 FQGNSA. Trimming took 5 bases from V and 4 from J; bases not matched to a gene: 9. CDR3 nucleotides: TGTGCCAGCAGCCCCCGGGGAGCGGGGGGTTACAATGAGCAGTTCTTC. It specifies CASSPRGAGGYNEQFF.

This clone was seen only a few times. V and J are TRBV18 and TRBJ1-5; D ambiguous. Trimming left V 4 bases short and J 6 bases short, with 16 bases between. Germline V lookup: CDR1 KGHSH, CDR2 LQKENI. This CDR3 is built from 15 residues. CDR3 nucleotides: TGTGCCAGCTCACTCAACGTCATGGAGAGTCAGCCCCAGCATTTT. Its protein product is CASSLNVMESQPQHF.

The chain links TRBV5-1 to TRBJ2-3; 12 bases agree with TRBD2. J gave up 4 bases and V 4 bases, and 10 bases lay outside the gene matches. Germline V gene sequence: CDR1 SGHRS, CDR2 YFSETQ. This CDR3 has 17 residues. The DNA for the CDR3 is TGCGCCAGCAGCGATCTTGGGCTAGCGGGAGGGCCAGATACGCAGTATTTT. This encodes CASSDLGLAGGPDTQYF.

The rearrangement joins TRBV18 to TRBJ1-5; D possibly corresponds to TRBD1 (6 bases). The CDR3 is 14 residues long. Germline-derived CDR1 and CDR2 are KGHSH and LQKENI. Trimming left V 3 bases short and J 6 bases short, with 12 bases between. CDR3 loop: CASSPPGGGQPQHF. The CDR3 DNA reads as TGTGCCAGCTCACCTCCGGGGGGCGGTCAGCCCCAGCATTTT.

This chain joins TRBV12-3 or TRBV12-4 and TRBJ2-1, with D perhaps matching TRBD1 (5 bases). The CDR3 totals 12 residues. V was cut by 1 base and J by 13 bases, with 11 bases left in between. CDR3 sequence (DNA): TGTGCCAGCAGTTTAGGTCGTGGACAACAGTTCTTC. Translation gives CASSLGRGQQFF.

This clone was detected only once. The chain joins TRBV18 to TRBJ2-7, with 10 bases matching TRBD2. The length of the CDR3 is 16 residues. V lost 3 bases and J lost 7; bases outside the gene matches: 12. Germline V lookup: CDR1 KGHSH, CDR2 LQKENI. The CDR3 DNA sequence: TGTGCCAGCTCACCTATTTCTAGCGGGGGCTCTAGGGAGCAGTACTTC. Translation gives CASSPISSGGSREQYF.

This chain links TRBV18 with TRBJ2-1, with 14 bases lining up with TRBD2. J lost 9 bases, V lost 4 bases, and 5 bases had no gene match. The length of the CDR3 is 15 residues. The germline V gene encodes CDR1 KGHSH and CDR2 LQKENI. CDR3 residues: CASSQETSGRGEQFF. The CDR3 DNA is TGTGCCAGCTCACAGGAGACTAGCGGGAGGGGTGAGCAGTTCTTC.

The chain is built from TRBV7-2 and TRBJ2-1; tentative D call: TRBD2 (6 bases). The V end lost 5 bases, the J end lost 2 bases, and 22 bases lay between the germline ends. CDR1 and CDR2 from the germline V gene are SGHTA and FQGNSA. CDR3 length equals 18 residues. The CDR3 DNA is TGTGCCAGCAGCCACTCTGTGATGGCGGGATTAGCCTACAATGAGCAGTTCTTC. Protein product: CASSHSVMAGLAYNEQFF.

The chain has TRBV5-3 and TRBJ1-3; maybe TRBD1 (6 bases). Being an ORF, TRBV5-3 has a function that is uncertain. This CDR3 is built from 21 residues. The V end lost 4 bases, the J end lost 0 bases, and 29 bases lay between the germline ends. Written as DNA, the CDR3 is TGTGCCAGAAGCATAGTACAGGGTAGTTCGGATCAGAGCAACTCTGGAAACACCATATATTTT. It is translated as CARSIVQGSSDQSNSGNTIYF.

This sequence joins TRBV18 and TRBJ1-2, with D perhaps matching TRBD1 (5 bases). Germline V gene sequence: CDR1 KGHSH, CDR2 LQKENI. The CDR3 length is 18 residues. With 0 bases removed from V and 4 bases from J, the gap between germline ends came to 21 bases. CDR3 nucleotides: TGTGCCAGCTCACCACCGGGGGGGGAGCTTCACAGACCCTATGGCTACACCTTC. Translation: CASSPPGGELHRPYGYTF.

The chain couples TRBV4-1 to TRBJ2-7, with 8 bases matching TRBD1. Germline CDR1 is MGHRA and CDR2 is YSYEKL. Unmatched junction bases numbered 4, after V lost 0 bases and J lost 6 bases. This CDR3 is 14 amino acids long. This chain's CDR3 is CASSQDDRGAEQYF. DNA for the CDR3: TGCGCCAGCAGCCAAGACGACAGGGGAGCCGAGCAGTACTTC.

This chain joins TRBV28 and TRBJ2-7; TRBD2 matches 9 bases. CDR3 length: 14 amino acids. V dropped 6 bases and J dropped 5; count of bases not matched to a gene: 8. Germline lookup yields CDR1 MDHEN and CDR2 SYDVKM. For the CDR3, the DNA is TGTGCCAGCAGCGATAGCGGGAGTAGCGACGAGCAGTACTTC. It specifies CASSDSGSSDEQYF.

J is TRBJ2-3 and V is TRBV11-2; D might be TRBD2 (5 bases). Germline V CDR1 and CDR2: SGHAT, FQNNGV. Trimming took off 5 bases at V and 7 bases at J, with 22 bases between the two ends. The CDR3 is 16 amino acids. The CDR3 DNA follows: TGTGCCAGCAGCCCCGCTCCGGCACTAGAAACTTATACGCAGTATTTT. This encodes CASSPAPALETYTQYF.